The rows below give T cell receptor beta chains drawn from one sample of a study of T cells in Graves' hyperthyroidism and ophthalmopathy. TCRdb analysed the multiplex PCR reads with MiXCR anew, one entry per CDR3 protein. The sample contains under 700,000 distinct CDR3 sequences, over 15% of which appear only once. The sequenced sample consisted of blood. These TCRs come from a woman younger than 30 with Graves' hyperthyroidism. Both conserved end residues are part of each CDR3. D genes are given only for firm matches. Size is omitted from some rows. Given values are once, few, many or a class for expanded clones.

few	TRBJ1-6	TRBV7-2	-	TGTGCCAGCAGTAACGACTCCGGCAGCTCCTATAATTCACCCCTCCACTTT	CASSNDSGSSYNSPLHF
-	TRBJ2-1	TRBV29-1	TRBD1	TGCAGCGTGCGACAGGGGGCGCGCTACAATGAGCAGTTCTTC	CSVRQGARYNEQFF
few	TRBJ1-5	TRBV6-1	-	TGTGCCAGCAGTGATATTGGAGTCGGAGGCAATCAGCCCCAGCATTTT	CASSDIGVGGNQPQHF
-	TRBJ2-1	TRBV5-4	TRBD2	TGTGCCAGCGGCCCCCCTGGGCTAGCGGGTCAACGGGGCAATGAGCAGTTCTTC	CASGPPGLAGQRGNEQFF
many	TRBJ2-1	TRBV7-2	-	TGTGCCAGCAGCTTAGATGGAACTTCGTTCAATGAGCAGTTCTTC	CASSLDGTSFNEQFF
many	TRBJ1-2	TRBV28	-	TGTGCCAGCAGTTTTAAGGGTCCCAACTATGGCTACACCTTC	CASSFKGPNYGYTF
few	TRBJ2-2	TRBV12-3/TRBV12-4	-	TGTGCCAGCAGTTTCTTGGCCGGGGAGCTGTTTTTT	CASSFLAGELFF
many	TRBJ2-7	TRBV28	-	TGTGCCAGCAGTTCCAGGAGATTTAACTACGAGCAGTACTTC	CASSSRRFNYEQYF
-	TRBJ2-1	TRBV7-3	-	TGTGCCAGCAGCTCCTACGGGGGTCCTGAGCAGTTCTTC	CASSSYGGPEQFF
many	TRBJ1-5	TRBV6-1	-	TGTGCCAGCAGACCCCGACAGTTGTCACAGCCCCAGCATTTT	CASRPRQLSQPQHF
few	TRBJ1-3	TRBV10-3	-	TGTGCCATCAGTGAGGCCGGCGTACCCCCTGGAAACACCATATATTTT	CAISEAGVPPGNTIYF
-	TRBJ2-1	TRBV18	-	TGTGCCAGCTCACCGGGACAAAGTGAGCAGTTCTTC	CASSPGQSEQFF
many	TRBJ1-1	TRBV2	-	TGTGCCAGCAGTGCCGAACACTTGAACACTGAAGCTTTCTTT	CASSAEHLNTEAFF
-	TRBJ2-5	TRBV5-1	-	TGCGCCAGCAGCGGGGGGACTGTCCAAGAGACCCAGTACTTC	CASSGGTVQETQYF
-	TRBJ1-6	TRBV20-1	-	TGCAGTGCTAGATCGGGGGGGGCTAATTCACCCCTCCACTTT	CSARSGGANSPLHF
-	TRBJ1-4	TRBV27	-	TGTGCCAGCAGGCGAGACCCTGCAACTAATGAAAAACTGTTTTTT	CASRRDPATNEKLFF
many	TRBJ1-2	TRBV11-2	-	TGTGCCAGCAGCTTGGCCTCTTTATTAGGCTATGGCTACACCTTC	CASSLASLLGYGYTF
many	TRBJ2-1	TRBV20-1	TRBD2	TGCAGTGCTTCGCCGCCCGAGAGCGGGGACTACAATGAGCAGTTCTTC	CSASPPESGDYNEQFF
-	TRBJ2-1	TRBV7-9	TRBD2	TGTGCCAGCAGCCCTCAGGAGCGGGGGGGCAAAGGGGACAATGAGCAGTTCTTC	CASSPQERGGKGDNEQFF
many	TRBJ2-5	TRBV7-9	-	TGTGCCAGCAGCCCCAGGAAGACCCAGTACTTC	CASSPRKTQYF
many	TRBJ2-5	TRBV2	-	TGTGCCAGCAGTCCACTAGGGTCTCGCGGAGAGACCCAGTACTTC	CASSPLGSRGETQYF
few	TRBJ1-1	TRBV7-6	-	TGTGCCAGCAGCCGAACCCAGGGCACTGAAGCTTTCTTT	CASSRTQGTEAFF
many	TRBJ1-5	TRBV3-1	TRBD1	TGTGCCAGCAGCCACGGACAGGGTTATCAGCCCCAGCATTTT	CASSHGQGYQPQHF
-	TRBJ1-4	TRBV19	TRBD1	TGTGCCAGTAGTATTCGCCCCGGGACAGCGGGTGAAAAACTGTTTTTT	CASSIRPGTAGEKLFF
many	TRBJ2-7	TRBV6-1	-	TGTGCCAGCAGTGATCAGATTCCTGCCGAGCAGTACTTC	CASSDQIPAEQYF
few	TRBJ2-7	TRBV5-1	-	TGCGCCAGCAGCTCCCGGGGCCTCGTTGGGGACGAGCAGTACTTC	CASSSRGLVGDEQYF
many	TRBJ2-7	TRBV7-2	-	TGTGCCAGCAGCTTATTTAAAGAAGCCTACGAGCAGTACTTC	CASSLFKEAYEQYF
-	TRBJ1-5	TRBV7-9	-	TGTGCCAGCAGCTTACAGGGCCAGATTCCCAATCAGCCCCAGCATTTT	CASSLQGQIPNQPQHF
-	TRBJ1-6	TRBV27	TRBD1	TGTGCCAGCAGTTTAAAGACAGGGGGTCGTGCTTCACCCCTCCACTTT	CASSLKTGGRASPLHF
many	TRBJ1-5	TRBV11-3	-	TGTGCCAGCAGCCAGTCGACACATCAGCCCCAGCATTTT	CASSQSTHQPQHF
few	TRBJ1-2	TRBV7-9	-	TGTGCCAGCAGCTTAGGTGTCTATGGCTACACCTTC	CASSLGVYGYTF
many	TRBJ2-3	TRBV7-2	-	TGTGCCAGCAGCTTTAAGTACACAGATACGCAGTATTTT	CASSFKYTDTQYF
many	TRBJ2-3	TRBV5-1	-	TGCGCCAGCAGCCCCCGTGGCAACCCGGGCACAGATACGCAGTATTTT	CASSPRGNPGTDTQYF
few	TRBJ2-7	TRBV10-1	-	TGCGCCAGCAGTGAGCCGCGGGCCGAGCAGTACTTC	CASSEPRAEQYF
few	TRBJ2-1	TRBV12-3/TRBV12-4	TRBD2	TGTGCCAGCCTCGGGGGGTTAAGTACCTACAATGAGCAGTTCTTC	CASLGGLSTYNEQFF
few	TRBJ2-5	TRBV6-1	TRBD2	TGTGCCAGCAGGCAACTAGCGGGAGGGCCTGGTGAGACCCAGTACTTC	CASRQLAGGPGETQYF
-	TRBJ2-2	TRBV12-3/TRBV12-4	-	TGTGCCAGCAGTTACGGAAAGACAGGGAACACCGGGGAGCTGTTTTTT	CASSYGKTGNTGELFF
-	TRBJ1-1	TRBV27	-	TGTGCCAGCAGGGTGACAGTACTTAACACTGAAGCTTTCTTT	CASRVTVLNTEAFF
-	TRBJ2-7	TRBV29-1	-	TGCAGCGTTGAAAGCAGGCAGGGCTACAATGAGCAGTACTTC	CSVESRQGYNEQYF
-	TRBJ2-5	TRBV7-8	-	TGTGCCAGCGGCCGTCTCGGGGGAGTAAGAGAGACCCAGTACTTC	CASGRLGGVRETQYF
-	TRBJ1-6	TRBV5-1	-	TGCGCCAGCAGGGATGGAACAGCAGCGGCCCTCCACTTT	CASRDGTAAALHF
few	TRBJ1-2	TRBV7-9	-	TGTGCCAGCAGCCTCCCACAGGGCTTAAACTATGGCTACACCTTC	CASSLPQGLNYGYTF
-	TRBJ2-3	TRBV19	-	TGTGCCAGTAGTCCCTCGGCGGGGACAACAGATACGCAGTATTTT	CASSPSAGTTDTQYF
many	TRBJ1-4	TRBV9	TRBD1	TGTGCCAGCAGCCCGCACAGGGGATCTAATGAAAAACTGTTTTTT	CASSPHRGSNEKLFF
many	TRBJ1-1	TRBV12-3/TRBV12-4	-	TGTGCCAGCAGTTTACGGGACGGCACTGAAGCTTTCTTT	CASSLRDGTEAFF
-	TRBJ2-3	TRBV20-1	TRBD1	TGCAGTGCTGTAATCCCGGGACAGCACACAGATACGCAGTATTTT	CSAVIPGQHTDTQYF
-	TRBJ2-3	TRBV5-4	TRBD2	TGTGCCAGCAGCTTGAAGAGCACGGGAGGGCCGGGGGATACGCAGTATTTT	CASSLKSTGGPGDTQYF
many	TRBJ1-2	TRBV28	-	TGTGCCAGCAGTCTCGGACAGAAGTATGGCTACACCTTC	CASSLGQKYGYTF
many	TRBJ2-7	TRBV10-3	-	TGTGCCATCAGTGAGGGTTTATCTCGTCAGCAGTACTTC	CAISEGLSRQQYF
many	TRBJ2-1	TRBV4-1	-	TGCGCCAGCAGCCAAAGCATGTACAATGAGCAGTTCTTC	CASSQSMYNEQFF
many	TRBJ2-3	TRBV20-1	TRBD2	TGCAGTGCTAGTCCGTACAGCGGGATCACAGATACGCAGTATTTT	CSASPYSGITDTQYF
few	TRBJ2-3	TRBV12-5	-	TGTGCTAGTGGTCTGGAAGATACGCAGTATTTT	CASGLEDTQYF
few	TRBJ2-1	TRBV20-1	TRBD2	TGCAGTGCTCCCCGAATTAGCGGGACCTCCTACAATGAGCAGTTCTTC	CSAPRISGTSYNEQFF